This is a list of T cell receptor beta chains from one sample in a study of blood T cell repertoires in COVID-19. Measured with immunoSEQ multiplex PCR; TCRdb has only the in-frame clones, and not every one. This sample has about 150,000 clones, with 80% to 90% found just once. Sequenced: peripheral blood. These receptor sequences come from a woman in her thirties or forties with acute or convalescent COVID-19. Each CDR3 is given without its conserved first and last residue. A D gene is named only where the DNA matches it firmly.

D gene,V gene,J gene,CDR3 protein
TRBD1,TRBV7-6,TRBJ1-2,ASSPSRQGDYGYT
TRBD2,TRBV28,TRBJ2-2,ASTTGGRGGELF
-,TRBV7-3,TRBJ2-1,ASSSIPTPGPGNEQF
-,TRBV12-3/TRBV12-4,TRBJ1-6,ASSDRSSPLH
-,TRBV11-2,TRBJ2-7,ASSPSYEQY
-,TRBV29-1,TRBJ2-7,SVATGTYEQY
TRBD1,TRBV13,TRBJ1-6,ASSRRDRGLPLH
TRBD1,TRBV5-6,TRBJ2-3,ASSSPGTGIGFDTQY
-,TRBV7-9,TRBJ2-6,ASSSASHVLT
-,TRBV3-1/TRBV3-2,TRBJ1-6,ASSPPGDESPLH
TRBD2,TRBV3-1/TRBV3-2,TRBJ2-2,ASSQDSSGGLYTGELF
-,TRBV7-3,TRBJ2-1,ASSLTAGSNEQF
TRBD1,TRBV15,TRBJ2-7,ATSREGTGGTEQY
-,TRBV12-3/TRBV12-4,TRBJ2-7,ASSLGRANEQY
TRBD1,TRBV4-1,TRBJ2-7,ASSPDRGGTYEQY
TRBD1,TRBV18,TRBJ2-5,ASSPGTGRQETQY
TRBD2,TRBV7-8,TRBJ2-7,ASSSSGPFEQY
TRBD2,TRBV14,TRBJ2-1,ASSQDLRGLAGDEQF
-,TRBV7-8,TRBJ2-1,ASSGDSYSVTF
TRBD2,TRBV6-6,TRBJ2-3,ASSAGGSTDTQY
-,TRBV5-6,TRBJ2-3,ASRHGLTSTDTQY
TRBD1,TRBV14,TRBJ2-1,ASSHLPGQGGNEQF
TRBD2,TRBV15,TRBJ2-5,ATSRDGLAGEETQY
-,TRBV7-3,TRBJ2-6,ASSSNRVSGANVLT
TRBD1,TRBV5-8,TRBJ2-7,ASSLPGQGSYEQY
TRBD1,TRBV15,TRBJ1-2,ATSRAPGGPLLIYGYT
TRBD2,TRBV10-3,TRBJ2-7,AISEMSSGYYEQY
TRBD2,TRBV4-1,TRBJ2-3,ASSKAASSGGGPTDTQY
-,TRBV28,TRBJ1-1,ASTPGGPGNTEAF
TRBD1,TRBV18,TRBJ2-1,ASSRDRGYNEQF
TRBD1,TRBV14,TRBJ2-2,ASSSDRAYTGELF
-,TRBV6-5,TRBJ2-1,ASSYSAGSYNEQF
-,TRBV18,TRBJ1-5,ASSPFSNQPQH
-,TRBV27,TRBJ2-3,ASSKTGIWTDTQY
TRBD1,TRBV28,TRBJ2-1,ASRNRGNTYNEQF
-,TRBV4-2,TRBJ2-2,ASSQVNRNTGELF
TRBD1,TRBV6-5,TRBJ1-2,ASRTTGTGANGYT
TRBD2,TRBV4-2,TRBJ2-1,ASSQASSGRVYNEQF
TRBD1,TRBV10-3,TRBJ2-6,AISPGTGTGANVLT
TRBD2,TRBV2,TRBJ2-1,ASSEASGRARVKGNEQF
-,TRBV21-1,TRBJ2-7,ASSKNKTSGRGYEQY
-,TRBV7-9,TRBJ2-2,ASSLIQSNTGELF
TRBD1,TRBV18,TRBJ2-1,ASSFTGDHYNEQF
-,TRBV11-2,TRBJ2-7,ASSLGLGAGSYEQY